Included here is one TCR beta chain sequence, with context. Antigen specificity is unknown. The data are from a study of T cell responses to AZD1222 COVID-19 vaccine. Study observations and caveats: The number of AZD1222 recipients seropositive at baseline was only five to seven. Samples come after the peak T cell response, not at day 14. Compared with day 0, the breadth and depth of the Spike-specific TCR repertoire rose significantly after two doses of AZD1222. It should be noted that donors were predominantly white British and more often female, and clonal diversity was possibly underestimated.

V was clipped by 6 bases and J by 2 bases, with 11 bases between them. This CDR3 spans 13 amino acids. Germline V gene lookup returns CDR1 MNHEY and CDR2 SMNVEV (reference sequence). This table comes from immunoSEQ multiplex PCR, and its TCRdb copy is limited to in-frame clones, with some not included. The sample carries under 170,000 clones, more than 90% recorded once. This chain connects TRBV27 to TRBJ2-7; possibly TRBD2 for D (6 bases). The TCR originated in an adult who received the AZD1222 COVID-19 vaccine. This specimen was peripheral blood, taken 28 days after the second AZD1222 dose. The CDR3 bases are TGTGCCAGCAGCCAGGAGGGAACCTACGAGCAGTACTTC. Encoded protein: CASSQEGTYEQYF.